Shown below are 30 T cell receptor beta chains from a single sample sequenced in a study of T cells after yellow fever vaccination. TCRdb itself ran the 5' RACE reads through MiXCR, one entry per CDR3 protein. The data hold around 500,000 distinct CDR3 sequences, with 21% observed a single time. Here the sequenced sample was PBMCs, taken roughly 23 days after the first yellow fever vaccination. The receptors here all came from a man between 18 and 29 years old who received the YFV17D yellow fever vaccine.

The gene calls are TRBV4-2 and TRBJ2-7, with D maybe TRBD2 (5 bases). Per germline, CDR1 LGHNA and CDR2 YNFKEQ. This CDR3 is 15 amino acids long. Trimming stripped 0 bases from V and 4 bases from J, with 13 bases between. CDR3 loop: CASSQDLPTGYEQYF. In nucleotides, the CDR3 is TGTGCCAGCAGCCAAGATTTACCGACGGGGTACGAGCAGTACTTC.

This clonotype was picked up a small number of times. V and J are TRBV6-5 and TRBJ1-6; D possibly corresponds to TRBD1 (6 bases). V was clipped by 2 bases and J by 14 bases, with 22 bases between them. This CDR3 is built from 16 residues. CDR1 MNHEY and CDR2 SVGAGI come from the germline V gene. This chain's CDR3 is CASSYKDSTPMGALHF. The CDR3, as DNA: TGTGCCAGCAGTTACAAGGACAGCACCCCAATGGGAGCCCTCCACTTT.

A few counts support this clonotype. The rearrangement uses TRBV4-3 and TRBJ1-3; D not resolved. In germline, CDR1 is LGHNA, CDR2 YSLEER. V shed 0 bases and J shed 0 bases, with 18 bases lying between them. This CDR3 spans 19 amino acids. CDR3 in amino acids: CASSQEAQLRLSSGNTIYF. DNA of the CDR3: TGCGCCAGCAGCCAAGAGGCTCAGCTCCGACTGAGCTCTGGAAACACCATATATTTT.

V gene TRBV6-5 combines with J gene TRBJ1-4, with TRBD1 matching 7 bases. Germline CDR1 and CDR2: MNHEY and SVGAGI. V was pared by 4 bases and J by 3 bases, with 8 bases of the junction left unmatched. This CDR3 has 16 residues. The CDR3 coding sequence is TGTGCCAGCAGTTTTGAACCGGGACAGCCTAATGAAAAACTGTTTTTT. Translation: CASSFEPGQPNEKLFF.

Note on this clonotype: A clone one base away is much larger, so this may be a read error. The CDR3 loop reads CSARANYEQYF. The CDR3 nucleotides are TGCAGTGCTAGGGCCAACTACGAGCAGTACTTC. V gene TRBV20-1 combines with J gene TRBJ2-7; D is undetermined. Germline CDR1 and CDR2: DFQATT and SNEGSKA (reference sequence). The CDR3 covers 11 residues. Trimming stripped 3 bases from V and 3 bases from J, with 6 bases between.

There are a few counts of this clonotype. This chain links TRBV5-1 with TRBJ1-5; D uncertain. The germline CDR1 and CDR2 sequences are SGHRS and YFSETQ. This CDR3 spans 14 amino acids. V lost 1 base and J lost 6, with 11 bases in between. The CDR3 DNA sequence: TGCGCCAGCAGCTTGCTGGGTACGGGTCAGCCCCAGCATTTT. This encodes CASSLLGTGQPQHF.

This clonotype has a count of ten or more. The chain combines TRBV12-3 or TRBV12-4 with TRBJ2-5; 8 nucleotides align to TRBD1. Trimming at V came to 3 bases and at J to 4 bases, leaving 10 bases not matched to a gene. This CDR3 is 16 amino acids long. CDR3 residues: CASSFAGGRGRETQYF. DNA of the CDR3: TGTGCCAGCAGTTTCGCGGGCGGCAGGGGGCGAGAGACCCAGTACTTC.

The chain is built from TRBV5-6 and TRBJ1-1; D is ambiguous. Germline V CDR1 and CDR2: SGHDT, YYEEEE. The CDR3 loop spans 12 amino acids. V lost 0 bases and J 8 bases, leaving 8 bases between the germline ends. The CDR3 nucleotides read TGTGCCAGCAGCTTGGTCTTGGGGGAAGCTTTCTTT. The encoded protein is CASSLVLGEAFF.

On this clonotype: At one boundary the junction diverges from the germline segment, which might be a read error. The chain uses TRBV9 and TRBJ2-1; 10 nucleotides agree with TRBD2. There are 11 residues in the CDR3. The germline gives CDR1 SGDLS, CDR2 YYNGEE. The CDR3 protein is CASSSLAGEVF. CDR3 sequence (DNA): TGTGCCAGCAGCTCCCTAGCGGGGGAGGTCTTC.

CDR3 in amino acids: CATRGGGVDTEAFF. CDR3 nucleotide sequence: TGTGCCACCAGGGGGGGAGGGGTGGACACTGAAGCTTTCTTT. This sequence joins TRBV24-1 and TRBJ1-1, with D possibly TRBD1 on 5 matching bases. V shed 7 bases and J shed 3 bases, with 14 bases lying between them. The CDR3 contains 14 residues. The germline CDR1 and CDR2 sequences are KGHDR and SFDVKD.

This clonotype was counted a few times. The chain uses TRBV13 and TRBJ2-3; D gene uncertain. V lost 5 bases, J lost 2 bases, and 8 bases lay in between. CDR3 length: 13 residues. Germline V gives CDR1 PRHDT, CDR2 FYEKMQ (reference sequence). In DNA, the CDR3 is TGTGCCAGCAGCCCCCCGCCCACAGATACGCAGTATTTT. The encoded protein is CASSPPPTDTQYF.

CDR3 coding DNA: TGTGCCAGCAGCGGTAAGGGAAACTCCTACGAGCAGTACTTC. Amino acids: CASSGKGNSYEQYF. The gene calls are TRBV3-1 and TRBJ2-7, with D uncertain. V dropped 5 bases and J dropped 0 bases, with 11 bases sitting between them. Germline CDR1 reads LGHDT; CDR2 reads YNNKEL (reference sequence). This CDR3 has 14 residues.

This clonotype was counted a few times. The chain couples TRBV12-3 or TRBV12-4 to TRBJ2-7, with TRBD1 matching over 10 bases. The CDR3 has 14 amino acids. Losses at the gene ends were 9 bases for V and 4 bases for J; bases not matched to a gene: 9. The CDR3 DNA reads TGTGCCAGTACCGGGACAGGGGACTTATACGAGCAGTACGTC. Its translation is CASTGTGDLYEQYV.

This chain links TRBV18 with TRBJ1-1; D gene unclear. Per the germline V gene, CDR1 is KGHSH and CDR2 is LQKENI. The CDR3 has 14 amino acids. Trimming cost V 3 bases and J 3 bases, with 11 bases left between them. The CDR3, as DNA: TGTGCCAGCTCACCCGGAGAGGACCACACTGAAGCTTTCTTT. It is translated as CASSPGEDHTEAFF.

V usage is TRBV29-1 and J usage is TRBJ1-2, with 10 nucleotides matching TRBD1. Germline V CDR1 and CDR2: SQVTM, ANQGSEA. Trimming removed 6 bases from V and 3 bases from J; junction bases left unmatched: 13. The CDR3 extends over 16 amino acids. For the CDR3, the DNA is TGCAGCGTCGACCGCCGAGACAGGGGGCGAGACTATGGCTACACCTTC. This sequence encodes CSVDRRDRGRDYGYTF.

There are a few counts of this clonotype. The chain uses TRBV7-6 and TRBJ2-3; no firm D call. V shed 3 bases and J shed 2 bases, with 18 bases lying between them. The CDR3 runs 17 residues. The V gene's germline CDR1 is SGHVS and CDR2 FNYEAQ. DNA of the CDR3: TGTGCCAGCAGCTTCCCGTCGGAAGGAGTGAACACAGATACGCAGTATTTT. This sequence encodes CASSFPSEGVNTDTQYF. The full variable domain, its missing parts supplied by reference TRBV7-6 and TRBJ2-3, is GAGVSQSPRYKVTKRGQDVALRCDPISGHVSLYWYRQALGQGPEFLTYFNYEAQQDKSGLPNDRFSAERPEGSISTLTIQRTEQRDSAMYRCASSFPSEGVNTDTQYFGPGTRLTVL.

In this sample, this clonotype turned up a few times. This rearrangement joins TRBV11-2 to TRBJ2-1; tentative D call: TRBD2 (7 bases). Germline values: CDR1 SGHAT, CDR2 FQNNGV. The CDR3 extends over 19 amino acids. Trimming removed 0 bases at V and 3 bases at J, with 21 bases between. This chain's CDR3 is CASSLESDPGGVFYNEQFF. The CDR3 DNA reads TGTGCCAGCAGCTTAGAGTCGGATCCGGGGGGCGTTTTCTACAATGAGCAGTTCTTC.

This clonotype showed up just a few times. The chain couples TRBV12-3 or TRBV12-4 to TRBJ2-5; D uncertain. The CDR3 spans 12 residues. The germline V and J ends were trimmed by 5 bases and 5 bases, with 9 bases remaining between them. The CDR3 here is CASSTAGETQYF. CDR3 bases: TGTGCCAGCAGTACGGCCGGGGAGACCCAGTACTTC.

This clonotype appeared a few times. The CDR3 nucleotides are TGCGCCAGCAGCAGATACAGATACGAGCAGTACGTC. Residues: CASSRYRYEQYV. The gene calls are TRBV5-1 and TRBJ2-7; no firm D call. V lost 4 bases, J lost 4 bases, and 9 bases lay in between. The CDR3 is made up of 12 amino acids. The germline CDR1 and CDR2 sequences are SGHRS and YFSETQ.

In its sample, this clonotype was seen a few times. This chain links TRBV6-5 with TRBJ1-1; 11 bases align to TRBD1. V lost 0 bases, J lost 5 bases, and 5 bases stayed unmatched. The length of the CDR3 is 16 residues. Germline values: CDR1 MNHEY, CDR2 SVGAGI. The CDR3 reads CASSYSVGTGGTEAFF. The CDR3 nucleotides read TGTGCCAGCAGTTACTCCGTAGGGACAGGGGGGACTGAAGCTTTCTTT.

The chain combines TRBV11-1 with TRBJ2-4; TRBD1 matches 9 bases. This CDR3 is built from 17 residues. Trimming removed 6 bases from V and 0 bases from J; junction bases left unmatched: 9. Germline V CDR1 and CDR2: SGHAT, FQDESV (reference sequence). The CDR3 spells CASSFPGQGLAKNIQYF. In DNA form, the CDR3 reads TGTGCCAGCAGTTTTCCGGGACAGGGACTAGCCAAAAACATTCAGTACTTC. Full variable domain (outside the CDR3, taken from reference TRBV11-1 and TRBJ2-4): EAEVAQSPRYKITEKSQAVAFWCDPISGHATLYWYRQILGQGPELLVQFQDESVVDDSQLPKDRFSAERLKGVDSTLKIQPAELGDSAMYLCASSFPGQGLAKNIQYFGAGTRLSVL.

V is TRBV9 and J is TRBJ2-5; D may be TRBD2 (7 bases). The germline V and J ends were trimmed by 3 bases and 5 bases, with 20 bases remaining between them. From germline, CDR1 is SGDLS and CDR2 YYNGEE. This CDR3 spans 16 amino acids. The CDR3 spells CASSANHPGGRETQYF. The CDR3 DNA is TGTGCCAGCAGCGCTAACCACCCGGGGGGCCGGGAGACCCAGTACTTC.

The V and J genes are TRBV5-1 and TRBJ2-3, with 7 bases lining up with TRBD2. Per the germline V gene, CDR1 is SGHRS and CDR2 is YFSETQ. Trimming cost V 3 bases and J 6 bases; bases outside gene matches: 4. This CDR3 is 13 amino acids long. CDR3 sequence reads: CASSWGGQDTQYF. The CDR3 coding sequence is TGCGCCAGCAGCTGGGGGGGTCAGGATACGCAGTATTTT.

The rearrangement links TRBV5-6 to TRBJ2-5, with no clear D. Trimming left V 4 bases short and J 5 bases short, with 15 bases between. The germline CDR1 and CDR2 sequences are SGHDT and YYEEEE. The CDR3 length is 14 residues. CDR3 in DNA: TGTGCCAGCAGCCTGGGAAGGGTTTTGGAGACCCAGTACTTC. It encodes CASSLGRVLETQYF.

This clonotype was counted a few times. The gene calls are TRBV12-3 or TRBV12-4 and TRBJ2-7; 8 bases map to TRBD2. V lost 3 bases and J lost 4; bases outside the gene matches: 8. The CDR3 covers 15 residues. CDR3 DNA sequence: TGTGCCAGCAGTTTGGGGCGGGGGGAAAGGTACGAGCAGTACTTC. As protein: CASSLGRGERYEQYF.

This clonotype showed up just a few times. The CDR3: CASSAGQGRGTDTQYF. CDR3 in DNA: TGTGCCAGCAGCGCCGGACAGGGGAGGGGGACAGATACGCAGTATTTT. The chain uses TRBV11-2 and TRBJ2-3; TRBD1 matches at 9 bases. CDR3 size: 16 residues. V was pared by 5 bases and J by 3 bases, with 9 bases of the junction left unmatched. In germline, CDR1 is SGHAT, CDR2 FQNNGV.

The table lists this clonotype with a few counts. This chain connects TRBV28 to TRBJ2-7; 9 bases align to TRBD2. Trimming took 2 bases from V and 10 from J; bases not matched to a gene: 3. Germline assignment: CDR1 MDHEN and CDR2 SYDVKM. CDR3 length equals 12 residues. The CDR3: CASSLLAGPQYV. The DNA for the CDR3 is TGTGCCAGCAGTTTACTAGCGGGGCCACAGTACGTC.

This chain connects TRBV5-5 to TRBJ1-2; D perhaps matches TRBD1 (6 bases). This CDR3 contains 15 residues. Germline V CDR1 and CDR2: SGHKS, YYEKEE (reference sequence). Trimming stripped 3 bases from V and 4 bases from J, with 16 bases between. The CDR3 loop is CASSSGQREVYGYTF. The DNA for the CDR3 is TGTGCCAGCAGCTCCGGACAGCGTGAAGTCTATGGCTACACCTTC.

This clonotype was found a few times. J is TRBJ2-1 and V is TRBV5-1; 10 bases line up with TRBD2. V dropped 1 base and J dropped 9; count of bases not matched to a gene: 10. CDR3 size: 16 residues. Germline loops: CDR1 SGHRS, CDR2 YFSETQ. CDR3 region: CASSLRITSGVGEQFF. The DNA for the CDR3 is TGCGCCAGCAGCTTGAGGATAACTAGCGGGGTGGGTGAGCAGTTCTTC.

This clonotype was found a few times. The chain is built from TRBV5-5 and TRBJ2-1, with 13 bases lining up with TRBD2. With 4 bases clipped from V and 2 bases from J, the junction kept 9 bases outside the gene matches. The CDR3 loop spans 18 amino acids. Germline V gene lookup returns CDR1 SGHKS and CDR2 YYEKEE (reference sequence). This chain's CDR3 is CASSTSGGAEMAYNEQFF. The CDR3 coding sequence is TGTGCCAGCAGCACTAGCGGGGGGGCCGAAATGGCCTACAATGAGCAGTTCTTC.